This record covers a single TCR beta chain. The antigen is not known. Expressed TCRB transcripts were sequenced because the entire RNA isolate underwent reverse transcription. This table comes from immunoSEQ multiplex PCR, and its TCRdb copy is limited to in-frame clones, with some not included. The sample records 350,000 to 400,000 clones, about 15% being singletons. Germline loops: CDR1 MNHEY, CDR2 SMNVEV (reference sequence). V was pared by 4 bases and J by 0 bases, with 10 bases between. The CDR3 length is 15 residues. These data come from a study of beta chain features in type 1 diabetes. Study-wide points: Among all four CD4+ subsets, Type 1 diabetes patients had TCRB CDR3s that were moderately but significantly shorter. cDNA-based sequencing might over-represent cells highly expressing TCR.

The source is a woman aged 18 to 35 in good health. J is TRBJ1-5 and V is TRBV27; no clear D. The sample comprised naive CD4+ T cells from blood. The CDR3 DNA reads TGTGCCAGCAGTTCTACCTACCCTAGCAATCAGCCCCAGCATTTT. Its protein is CASSSTYPSNQPQHF.